The rows below give T cell receptor beta chains drawn from one sample of a study of OX40 agonist ivuxolimab in advanced cancers. Sequenced by immunoSEQ multiplex PCR; TCRdb stores in-frame clones only, minus some. The sample lists just under 100,000 clones, roughly 95% occurring once. The sequenced sample was CD4+ or CD8+ T cells sorted from blood, obtained in a trial of the OX40 agonist ivuxolimab. The receptor source for this set is an adult with an advanced solid tumor such as melanoma, head and neck, liver or kidney cancer. Both conserved end residues are part of each CDR3. Fields, in order: J gene, V gene, clone size, D gene, CDR3 DNA, CDR3 protein. D genes are given only for firm matches. Clone size appears in some rows only: once, few, many, or a class for an expanded clone.

J gene: TRBJ1-2
V gene: TRBV18
clone size: -
D gene: TRBD1
CDR3 DNA: TGTGCCAGCTCACCAATGGGACAGGACTCCGGCTACACCTTC
CDR3 protein: CASSPMGQDSGYTF

J gene: TRBJ2-5
V gene: TRBV7-7
clone size: once
D gene: -
CDR3 DNA: TGTGCTAGCAGCTTAGGACAATGGCAAGAGACCCAGTACTTC
CDR3 protein: CASSLGQWQETQYF

J gene: TRBJ1-6
V gene: TRBV7-2
clone size: -
D gene: TRBD1
CDR3 DNA: TGTGCCAGCAGCCCGTGGGGAGGGGGCGACTATAATTCACCCCTCCACTTT
CDR3 protein: CASSPWGGGDYNSPLHF

J gene: TRBJ2-6
V gene: TRBV29-1
clone size: -
D gene: -
CDR3 DNA: TGCAGCGTCGGGCAGTCTGGGGCCAACGTCCTGACTTTC
CDR3 protein: CSVGQSGANVLTF

J gene: TRBJ2-5
V gene: TRBV12-5
clone size: -
D gene: -
CDR3 DNA: TGTGCTAGTGGCGAGGGGAACCAAGAGACCCAGTACTTC
CDR3 protein: CASGEGNQETQYF

J gene: TRBJ2-7
V gene: TRBV28
clone size: -
D gene: TRBD1
CDR3 DNA: TGTGCCAGCATGAGGGGGCTCTACGAGCAGTACTTC
CDR3 protein: CASMRGLYEQYF

J gene: TRBJ1-5
V gene: TRBV28
clone size: -
D gene: -
CDR3 DNA: TGTGCCAGCAGTTTGTTAGGGGCTGGGCAGCCCCAGCATTTT
CDR3 protein: CASSLLGAGQPQHF

J gene: TRBJ1-1
V gene: TRBV27
clone size: once
D gene: TRBD1
CDR3 DNA: TGTGCCAGCAGTTTATTGGGACAGGGGACTGAAGCTTTCTTT
CDR3 protein: CASSLLGQGTEAFF

J gene: TRBJ2-7
V gene: TRBV6-6
clone size: -
D gene: TRBD1
CDR3 DNA: TGTGCCACCGGACAGGGGGCTTACGAGCAGTACTTC
CDR3 protein: CATGQGAYEQYF

J gene: TRBJ1-4
V gene: TRBV6-5
clone size: -
D gene: -
CDR3 DNA: TGTGCCAGCAGTTACTCGATCCCTGCAACCGGCTTACTGTTTTTT
CDR3 protein: CASSYSIPATGLLFF

J gene: TRBJ1-5
V gene: TRBV18
clone size: -
D gene: -
CDR3 DNA: TGTGCCAGCTCACCGGGCAGTTATGATCAGCCCCAGCATTTT
CDR3 protein: CASSPGSYDQPQHF

J gene: TRBJ2-7
V gene: TRBV7-2
clone size: -
D gene: TRBD2
CDR3 DNA: TGTGCCAGCAGCTTAGATAGCGGGAGTAGGGCCTACGAGCAGTACTTC
CDR3 protein: CASSLDSGSRAYEQYF

J gene: TRBJ2-5
V gene: TRBV5-1
clone size: once
D gene: TRBD1
CDR3 DNA: TGCGCCAGCAGCAGAGGACAGGTTCAAGAGACCCAGTACTTC
CDR3 protein: CASSRGQVQETQYF

J gene: TRBJ1-4
V gene: TRBV19
clone size: -
D gene: -
CDR3 DNA: TGTGCCAGCAGGACAGCCGCAACTAATGAAAAACTGTTTTTT
CDR3 protein: CASRTAATNEKLFF

J gene: TRBJ1-5
V gene: TRBV16
clone size: -
D gene: -
CDR3 DNA: TGTGCCAGCAGCCCCTCCATCCCAGGACAGCCCCAGCATTTT
CDR3 protein: CASSPSIPGQPQHF

J gene: TRBJ1-4
V gene: TRBV7-2
clone size: -
D gene: -
CDR3 DNA: TGTGCCAGCAGCTACTCTCCCCACATCGCAACTAATGAAAAACTGTTTTTT
CDR3 protein: CASSYSPHIATNEKLFF

J gene: TRBJ2-5
V gene: TRBV6-1
clone size: -
D gene: TRBD2
CDR3 DNA: TGTGCCAGCCATGGGGGGGGACAAGAGACCCAGTACTTC
CDR3 protein: CASHGGGQETQYF

J gene: TRBJ2-1
V gene: TRBV7-2
clone size: -
D gene: -
CDR3 DNA: TGTGCCAGCAGGTCGTCCGGGGGCTACAATGAGCAGTTCTTC
CDR3 protein: CASRSSGGYNEQFF

J gene: TRBJ1-1
V gene: TRBV5-1
clone size: -
D gene: -
CDR3 DNA: TGCGCCAGCAGCTTCTCCCAGGTAACTGAAGCTTTCTTT
CDR3 protein: CASSFSQVTEAFF

J gene: TRBJ1-4
V gene: TRBV6-5
clone size: -
D gene: TRBD1
CDR3 DNA: TGTGCCATCAGTGACTCTAGGACAGGGATTGAAAAACTGTTTTTT
CDR3 protein: CAISDSRTGIEKLFF

J gene: TRBJ2-4
V gene: TRBV10-3
clone size: -
D gene: -
CDR3 DNA: TGTGCCATCAGGCCGGGCTCAGAAGGCATTCAGTACTTC
CDR3 protein: CAIRPGSEGIQYF

J gene: TRBJ2-5
V gene: TRBV29-1
clone size: once
D gene: -
CDR3 DNA: TGCAGCGTCGATCAGACAGGAGGACAAGAGACCCAGTACTTC
CDR3 protein: CSVDQTGGQETQYF

J gene: TRBJ2-1
V gene: TRBV27
clone size: -
D gene: TRBD1
CDR3 DNA: TGTGCCAGCAGTAGGGACAGGGAGAGTGAGCAGTTCTTC
CDR3 protein: CASSRDRESEQFF

J gene: TRBJ1-3
V gene: TRBV7-2
clone size: -
D gene: TRBD1
CDR3 DNA: TGTGCCAGCAGCTTTACCACAGGGGGCTCTGGAAACACCATATATTTT
CDR3 protein: CASSFTTGGSGNTIYF

J gene: TRBJ2-2
V gene: TRBV4-3
clone size: -
D gene: -
CDR3 DNA: TGCGCCAGCAGCCAAGGAGTTCTAGCCACCGGGGAGCTGTTTTTT
CDR3 protein: CASSQGVLATGELFF

J gene: TRBJ2-7
V gene: TRBV20-1
clone size: few
D gene: -
CDR3 DNA: TGCAGTGCTTCCACCCAGTACGAGCAGTACTTC
CDR3 protein: CSASTQYEQYF

J gene: TRBJ1-4
V gene: TRBV27
clone size: -
D gene: TRBD1
CDR3 DNA: TGTGCCAGCAGTTCGCCGGGACAGGGGGTTGAAAAACTGTTTTTT
CDR3 protein: CASSSPGQGVEKLFF

J gene: TRBJ1-3
V gene: TRBV4-3
clone size: -
D gene: -
CDR3 DNA: TGCGCCAGCAGCCAAGATATTAGGGTAGGATCTGGAAACACCATATATTTT
CDR3 protein: CASSQDIRVGSGNTIYF

J gene: TRBJ1-2
V gene: TRBV2
clone size: -
D gene: TRBD1
CDR3 DNA: TGTGCCAACGGGACAGGGCTCCTTAACTATGGCTACACCTTC
CDR3 protein: CANGTGLLNYGYTF

J gene: TRBJ2-7
V gene: TRBV18
clone size: -
D gene: TRBD1
CDR3 DNA: TGTGCCAGCTCGAGAGACAGGGTCCCTTACGAGCAGTACTTC
CDR3 protein: CASSRDRVPYEQYF

J gene: TRBJ1-1
V gene: TRBV10-1
clone size: few
D gene: -
CDR3 DNA: TGCGCCAGCAGCGCCAGTGGACAGAGAAACACTGAAGCTTTCTTT
CDR3 protein: CASSASGQRNTEAFF

J gene: TRBJ1-5
V gene: TRBV14
clone size: -
D gene: -
CDR3 DNA: TGTGCCAGCAGCCCCAGGGGTAATCAGCCCCAGCATTTT
CDR3 protein: CASSPRGNQPQHF

J gene: TRBJ2-7
V gene: TRBV25-1
clone size: -
D gene: -
CDR3 DNA: TGTGCCAGCAGTCGAGGAATAGTGTCCTACGAGCAGTACTTC
CDR3 protein: CASSRGIVSYEQYF

J gene: TRBJ1-5
V gene: TRBV4-1
clone size: -
D gene: -
CDR3 DNA: TGCGCCAGCAGCCGGTCCCAGGGAATTCCAGATCAGCCCCAGCATTTT
CDR3 protein: CASSRSQGIPDQPQHF

J gene: TRBJ1-6
V gene: TRBV30
clone size: -
D gene: TRBD1
CDR3 DNA: TGTGCCTGGAGGACACAGGGGTTCGTAAAGAAGTCCTATAATTCACCCCTCCACTTT
CDR3 protein: CAWRTQGFVKKSYNSPLHF

J gene: TRBJ2-7
V gene: TRBV9
clone size: -
D gene: -
CDR3 DNA: TGTGCCAGCAGCGTAGACCCAGGAACCACCTACGAGCAGTACTTC
CDR3 protein: CASSVDPGTTYEQYF

J gene: TRBJ1-1
V gene: TRBV18
clone size: -
D gene: TRBD1
CDR3 DNA: TGTGCCAGCTCGGCCCCGGACAGGGACGCCGAAGCTTTCTTT
CDR3 protein: CASSAPDRDAEAFF

J gene: TRBJ2-2
V gene: TRBV9
clone size: -
D gene: -
CDR3 DNA: TGTGCCGCCGGGAAGGGGGTGGCGCCCGGGGAGCTGTTTTTT
CDR3 protein: CAAGKGVAPGELFF

J gene: TRBJ2-7
V gene: TRBV6-5
clone size: -
D gene: TRBD1
CDR3 DNA: TGTGCCAGCAGGAACCCGGGACAGGGGGGCGACGAGCAGTACTTC
CDR3 protein: CASRNPGQGGDEQYF

J gene: TRBJ2-1
V gene: TRBV6-5
clone size: -
D gene: -
CDR3 DNA: TGTGCCAGCAGTCGCACGGGAAATGAGCAGTTCTTC
CDR3 protein: CASSRTGNEQFF

J gene: TRBJ1-5
V gene: TRBV7-9
clone size: -
D gene: -
CDR3 DNA: TGTGCCAGCAACGAGGGGAGTCAGCCCCAGCATTTT
CDR3 protein: CASNEGSQPQHF

J gene: TRBJ1-4
V gene: TRBV27
clone size: once
D gene: TRBD1
CDR3 DNA: TGTGCCAGCAGCTATACTGGGACAGGTCTTCGAGAAAAACTGTTTTTT
CDR3 protein: CASSYTGTGLREKLFF

J gene: TRBJ1-2
V gene: TRBV6-5
clone size: -
D gene: TRBD1
CDR3 DNA: TGTGCCAGCAGCCAACAGGGGAAGAATGGCTACACCTTC
CDR3 protein: CASSQQGKNGYTF

J gene: TRBJ1-6
V gene: TRBV5-4
clone size: -
D gene: -
CDR3 DNA: TGTGCCAGCAGCTTGGGATCCGGGACGGTTAATTCACCCCTCCACTTT
CDR3 protein: CASSLGSGTVNSPLHF

J gene: TRBJ2-2
V gene: TRBV10-3
clone size: -
D gene: -
CDR3 DNA: TGTGCCTCCGGTCCGGAAGTGGTCACCGGGGAGCTGTTTTTT
CDR3 protein: CASGPEVVTGELFF

J gene: TRBJ1-1
V gene: TRBV5-1
clone size: -
D gene: TRBD1
CDR3 DNA: TGCGCCAGCAGTTATCGGGGGCCCCAGGGGCAGGGACAGGGGGTCATTATGAACACTGAAGCTTTCTTT
CDR3 protein: CASSYRGPQGQGQGVIMNTEAFF